This TCR beta chain appears in the sequencing data of a study of blood T cell repertoires in COVID-19 (TCRdb year 2020). Describing the broader study: Samples from collaborators originated in the United States, Italy and Spain and spanned both the acute and convalescent phases of COVID-19. Nearly every sample came with metadata listing a de-identified subject ID, COVID-19 status, age in years and sex. A freely available public database, intended as a resource for researchers studying the immune response to SARS-CoV-2, is where the repertoires were released. The material from the prospective study consisted of cDNA or gDNA derived from T cells, B-cell-depleted T cells, or PBMCs. Where available, HLA class I and class II types were obtained from metadata supplied by the sample provider rather than from assay-based typing. Deeply sampled blood TCRbeta repertoires from subjects exposed to, actively infected with, or recovered from COVID-19 were included in the dataset. The samples were drawn from two sources: the first 160 participants of the ongoing ImmuneRACE study, and 950 to 1,500 subjects contributed by 6 global collaborators.

Samples from volunteer blood donors who had recovered from COVID-19 were contributed by a second Seattle source. The collaborating institutions used their own protocols to collect whole blood in K2EDTA tubes. For TCRbeta analysis, collaborators shipped samples in one of three forms: frozen whole blood, isolated PBMCs, or DNA extracted from either of those sample types. The germline V gene (reference sequence) provides CDR1 MNHEY and CDR2 SMNVEV. For this chain, trimming is 6 bases at the V end and 1 base at the J end, and the number of junction bases without a gene match is 21. The CDR3 holds 22 amino acids from the cysteine to the phenylalanine. Just the 66-base CDR3 DNA is kept, in frame starting at base 1. This clone was picked up one time. The specificity of this receptor is unknown. Base quality data are lacking; no much larger clone is found one base away. General conclusions and limits of the study: The amount of clinical and demographic metadata varied by source and participant and was provided uncurated.

TCRbeta CDR3 regions were amplified from genomic DNA using the immunoSEQ Assay, a bias-controlled multiplex PCR. Per the authors' processing: Within the assay, amplification of reference gene primers was used to estimate how many nucleated cells each sample contained. To quantify the absolute abundance of each unique TCRbeta CDR3 rearrangement, sequence reads were collapsed and filtered. For each sample, productive Simpson clonality was calculated as the square root of Simpson's diversity index across productive rearrangements. What TCRdb holds here is the immuneACCESS table cut down to in-frame rearrangements. Part of the clones is not present; checked against another copy, under half of the missing clones reflect an unresolved V gene, and the others are unexplained. V and J calls and clone size are copied from that table; D and trimming were computed from the DNA. This sample lists 230,000 or so clones; roughly nine tenths were detected once. The leading ten clones occupy about 4.5% of the sample.

This sequence originates from a woman aged 40-49 years who had recovered from COVID-19. Sequencing used peripheral blood. The chain couples TRBV27 to TRBJ2-2; the central 12 bases match TRBD2. The bases are TGTGCCAGCAGCCGATACTCTTATGGGAGACTAGCGGGGGCCAGGAACACCGGGGAGCTGTTTTTT. This is translated as CASSRYSYGRLAGARNTGELFF.